This T cell receptor beta chain derives from a study of T cell repertoires in cytomegalovirus infection. Study-wide context: Matching HLA type and CMV infection were both indicated by public TCR beta signatures.

Regarding the study as a whole: HLA-C-restricted CMV-specific TCR beta clonotypes prevailed in the ex vivo response. Summed public TCR beta family frequency identified CMV carriers bearing the relevant HLA.

TCRdb independently ran MiXCR on the reads; one entry per CDR3 protein. The top ten clones hold approximately 15% of a sample with around 260,000 distinct CDR3 sequences, more than 20% of them seen once. This clonotype came up a few times. Antigen specificity is unknown. CDR1 is SGHAT, CDR2 FQNNGV, per germline. V shed 8 bases and J shed 0 bases, with 19 bases lying between them. The CDR3 has 17 amino acids. The V call is TRBV11-2, the J call TRBJ2-2; tentative D call: TRBD2 (6 bases). The sample consisted of PBMCs. The clonotype was recovered from a human donor in good health (CMV status not recorded). Some clones in this sample may be carry-over from other donors' samples. The CDR3 sequence is CASGLLGGTANTGELFF. The CDR3 coding sequence is TGTGCCAGCGGTTTACTAGGAGGGACGGCGAACACCGGGGAGCTGTTTTTT.